This paragraph covers one T cell receptor (beta chain) sequence. Its antigen remains unknown. These data belong to a study of T cell responses to AZD1222 COVID-19 vaccine. Study outcomes and limitations: Close to half of all spike-specific TCRs reportedly target regions of the variants that are unmutated.

Produced via immunoSEQ multiplex PCR; TCRdb's table is partial and in-frame only. The sample has approximately 170,000 clones; 90% to 95% are singletons. This CDR3 spans 15 amino acids. V shed 4 bases and J 2 bases; nucleotides not matched to a gene: 6. In germline, CDR1 is SEHNR, CDR2 FQNEAQ (reference sequence). This TCR was recovered from an adult in good health. The source material was peripheral blood, sampled on day 0 of AZD1222 vaccination. This chain uses TRBV7-9 with TRBJ2-3, with 7 bases lining up with TRBD2. The CDR3, as DNA: TGTGCCAGCAGCTCCCGGGGGGACCCCACAGATACGCAGTATTTT. Protein sequence: CASSSRGDPTDTQYF.